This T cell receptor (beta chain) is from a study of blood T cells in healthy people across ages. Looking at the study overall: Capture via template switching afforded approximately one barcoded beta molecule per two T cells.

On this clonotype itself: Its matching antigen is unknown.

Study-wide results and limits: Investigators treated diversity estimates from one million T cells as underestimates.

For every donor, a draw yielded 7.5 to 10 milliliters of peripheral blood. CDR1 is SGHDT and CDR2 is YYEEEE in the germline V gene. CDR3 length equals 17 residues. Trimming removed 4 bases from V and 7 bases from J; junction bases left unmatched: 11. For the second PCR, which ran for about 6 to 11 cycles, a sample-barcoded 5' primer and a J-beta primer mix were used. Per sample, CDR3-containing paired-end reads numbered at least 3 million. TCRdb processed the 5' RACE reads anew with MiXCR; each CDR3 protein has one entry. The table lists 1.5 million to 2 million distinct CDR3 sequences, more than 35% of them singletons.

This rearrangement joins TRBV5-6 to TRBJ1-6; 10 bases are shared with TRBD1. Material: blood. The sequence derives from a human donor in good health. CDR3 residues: CASSLRQGAPGNSPLHF. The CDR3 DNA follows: TGTGCCAGCAGCCTCCGACAGGGGGCGCCGGGGAATTCACCCCTCCACTTT. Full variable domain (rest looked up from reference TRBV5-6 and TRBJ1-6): DAGVTQSPTHLIKTRGQQVTLRCSPKSGHDTVSWYQQALGQGPQFIFQYYEEEERQRGNFPDRFSGHQFPNYSSELNVNALLLGDSALYLCASSLRQGAPGNSPLHFGNGTRLTVT.